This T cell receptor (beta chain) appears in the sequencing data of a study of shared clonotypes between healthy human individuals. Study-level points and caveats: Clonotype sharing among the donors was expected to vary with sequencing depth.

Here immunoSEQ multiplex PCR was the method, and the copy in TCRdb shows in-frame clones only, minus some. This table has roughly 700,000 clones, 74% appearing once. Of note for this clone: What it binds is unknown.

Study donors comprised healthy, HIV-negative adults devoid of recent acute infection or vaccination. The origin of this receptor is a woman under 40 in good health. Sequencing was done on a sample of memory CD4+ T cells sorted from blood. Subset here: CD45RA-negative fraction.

The CDR3 loop is CASSPNNYGYTF. CDR3 DNA: TGTGCCAGCAGTCCAAATAACTATGGCTACACCTTC. The chain recombines TRBV6-1 with TRBJ1-2; D call uncertain. The V end was cut by 5 bases, the J end by 1 base, with 5 bases between. This CDR3 comprises 12 residues. Per the germline V gene, CDR1 is MNHNS and CDR2 is SASEGT.